This is a list of T cell receptor beta chains from one sample in a study of cytotoxic CD8 clonotypes in ibrutinib-treated CLL. TCRdb's copy holds only in-frame clones and misses some; the assay was immunoSEQ multiplex PCR. The sample holds tens of thousands of clones, 83% seen once. This sample comprised PBMCs, obtained after 24 months of ibrutinib treatment. These receptors were collected from a human donor with chronic lymphocytic leukemia. Each CDR3 is given with its conserved first and last residue. A D gene is named only where the DNA matches it firmly. The size entry is marked missing in some rows and otherwise reads once, few, many or a size class.

V gene: TRBV5-4; D gene: .; clone size: .; J gene: TRBJ2-5; CDR3 DNA: TGTGCCAGCAGCCGACACCTCTCTCAAGAGACCCAGTACTTC; CDR3 protein: CASSRHLSQETQYF
V gene: TRBV9; D gene: TRBD2; clone size: .; J gene: TRBJ2-7; CDR3 DNA: TGTGCCAGCAGCGTTGGGCCTAGCGGGAGTTACGAGCAGTACTTC; CDR3 protein: CASSVGPSGSYEQYF
V gene: TRBV10-3; D gene: TRBD1; clone size: .; J gene: TRBJ2-7; CDR3 DNA: TGTGCCATCAGCACGACAGGGGCGAGTCGGTACGAGCAGTACTTC; CDR3 protein: CAISTTGASRYEQYF
V gene: TRBV6-1; D gene: .; clone size: .; J gene: TRBJ1-3; CDR3 DNA: TGTGCCAGCAGTGCGGGGGGATCTGGAAACACCATATATTTT; CDR3 protein: CASSAGGSGNTIYF
V gene: TRBV5-1; D gene: .; clone size: few; J gene: TRBJ2-5; CDR3 DNA: TGCGCCAGCAGCTTCGGGGAGTTGGGAGAGACCCAGTACTTC; CDR3 protein: CASSFGELGETQYF
V gene: TRBV28; D gene: .; clone size: .; J gene: TRBJ2-3; CDR3 DNA: TGTGCCAGCAGTTCACCCCGAAGGGACAGCACAGATACGCAGTATTTT; CDR3 protein: CASSSPRRDSTDTQYF
V gene: TRBV19; D gene: .; clone size: .; J gene: TRBJ1-1; CDR3 DNA: TGTGCCAGTAGTGAACCCTGGGCGGGCGCTGAAGCTTTCTTT; CDR3 protein: CASSEPWAGAEAFF
V gene: TRBV11-1; D gene: .; clone size: .; J gene: TRBJ1-1; CDR3 DNA: TGTGCCAGCAGCTTAGCGAGAGGAGCTGAAGCTTTCTTT; CDR3 protein: CASSLARGAEAFF
V gene: TRBV7-3; D gene: TRBD1; clone size: .; J gene: TRBJ1-5; CDR3 DNA: TGTGCCAGCAGCCTCCGGACAGGGGAGAGTTCAGTTAACAGCAATCAGCCCCAGCATTTT; CDR3 protein: CASSLRTGESSVNSNQPQHF
V gene: TRBV5-4; D gene: .; clone size: .; J gene: TRBJ2-2; CDR3 DNA: TGTGCCAGCAGCTTGGAAGTCGGGGAGCTGTTTTTT; CDR3 protein: CASSLEVGELFF
V gene: TRBV7-2; D gene: .; clone size: .; J gene: TRBJ2-1; CDR3 DNA: TGTGCCAGCAGCTTTCAGGGGTGGGAGCAATTCTTC; CDR3 protein: CASSFQGWEQFF
V gene: TRBV6-6; D gene: .; clone size: .; J gene: TRBJ1-2; CDR3 DNA: TGTGCCAGCAGTGGCCGGGAGGGTACGGACTATGGCTACACCTTC; CDR3 protein: CASSGREGTDYGYTF
V gene: TRBV9; D gene: .; clone size: .; J gene: TRBJ1-2; CDR3 DNA: TGTGCCAGCAGCGTAAGTGTGGGCCCCCCTTATGGCTACACCTTC; CDR3 protein: CASSVSVGPPYGYTF
V gene: TRBV6-6; D gene: .; clone size: .; J gene: TRBJ2-7; CDR3 DNA: TGTGCCAGCAGTTATTCCAACGAGCAGTACTTC; CDR3 protein: CASSYSNEQYF
V gene: TRBV5-1; D gene: TRBD1; clone size: .; J gene: TRBJ1-1; CDR3 DNA: TGCGCCAGCAGCTCAGCGACACAGGGGTTGTGGTGGAACACTGAAGCTTTCTTT; CDR3 protein: CASSSATQGLWWNTEAFF
V gene: TRBV7-9; D gene: TRBD1; clone size: few; J gene: TRBJ1-5; CDR3 DNA: TGTGCCAGCAGCTTAGGGGACAGGGTCCAGCCCCAGCATTTT; CDR3 protein: CASSLGDRVQPQHF
V gene: TRBV4-1; D gene: .; clone size: .; J gene: TRBJ2-5; CDR3 DNA: TGCGCCAGCAGCCAAGAGGGGCTGGAGACCCAGTACTTC; CDR3 protein: CASSQEGLETQYF